The T cell receptor (beta chain) under discussion was sequenced for a study of tumor and adjacent non-tumor tissue in lung cancer. A modified ARM-PCR protocol with three rounds of nested PCR amplified TCRbeta. TCRdb passed the multiplex PCR reads through MiXCR, listing each CDR3 protein once. The table lists around 120,000 distinct CDR3 sequences, about 66% of them singletons. RNA was extracted from bulk tissue without any cell sorting. The CDR3 covers 14 residues. Between the trimmed V and J ends, which lost 5 bases and 2 bases, there was a span of 12 bases. The sequence came from a young man with non-small cell lung cancer. Sequenced sample: lung tumor tissue. V gene TRBV23-1 combines with J gene TRBJ2-5; no clear D. TRBV23-1 is placed among ORFs of uncertain function. DNA for the CDR3: TGCGCCAGCAGTGAGTGGAATAGTCAAGAGACCCAGTACTTC. Amino acid sequence: CASSEWNSQETQYF.